A selection of T cell receptor beta chains follows, all from one sample in a study of blood T cell repertoires in COVID-19. Libraries were prepared by immunoSEQ multiplex PCR; TCRdb keeps only in-frame clonotypes and omits some of them. Among around 170,000 clones, 85% to 90% were seen once, and the ten largest hold 5.5% to 8%. Sequenced material: peripheral blood. Receptors originate from a man aged 45-65 years with active or convalescent COVID-19. The CDR3 runs from the conserved cysteine through the conserved F or W. D genes are given only for firm matches. Clone size is stated in some rows and not others, as once, few, many or a class when expanded.

cdr3_nt cdr3_aa j_call clone_size v_call d_call
TGTGCCAGTAGCAGACAAAACTTCAATTCACCCCTCCACTTT CASSRQNFNSPLHF TRBJ1-6 . TRBV19 .
TGTGCCACCAGTGACCCCGCCACTTTTGGGGTCCCGGGAGGGTCCCTCTACGAGCAGTACTTC CATSDPATFGVPGGSLYEQYF TRBJ2-7 . TRBV24-1 TRBD2
TGTGCCAGTCGCAGGGGGCGATATGAGCAGTTCTTC CASRRGRYEQFF TRBJ2-1 . TRBV19 TRBD1
TGTGCCAGTAGTGGGGGGGGCTCTAACTATGGCTACACCTTC CASSGGGSNYGYTF TRBJ1-2 . TRBV19 .
TGTGCCAGCAGCGTTGGACAGATACAAGAGACCCAGTACTTC CASSVGQIQETQYF TRBJ2-5 once TRBV2 .
TGTGCCAGCAGTCTGGGGACAGGGGGCTCAACTAATGAAAAACTGTTTTTT CASSLGTGGSTNEKLFF TRBJ1-4 . TRBV28 TRBD1
TGCAGCGTCGAACCCTCTAGCGGCCACACAGATACGCAGTATTTT CSVEPSSGHTDTQYF TRBJ2-3 . TRBV29-1 TRBD2
TGCGCCAGCAGCCAAGAGGCGTACGGGGGGGCCAATGAGCAGTTCTTC CASSQEAYGGANEQFF TRBJ2-1 . TRBV4-3 TRBD2
TGTGCCAGCAGCGTTGGACAGGGCAAAGAGACCCAGTACTTC CASSVGQGKETQYF TRBJ2-5 . TRBV9 TRBD1
TGTGCCAGCAGCTTGCACCCGAGGGAAGGAGAGACCCAGTACTTC CASSLHPREGETQYF TRBJ2-5 . TRBV5-5 .
TGTGCCAGCAGTGTACAGGGGGGACCTTTTCATGAGCAGTTCTTC CASSVQGGPFHEQFF TRBJ2-1 . TRBV25-1 TRBD1
TGTGCCAGCACAAACAGGGTTGAGCAGTACTTC CASTNRVEQYF TRBJ2-7 . TRBV28 .
TGTGCCAGCAGCTCGACAGGGCTGGGGAATTCACCCCTCCACTTT CASSSTGLGNSPLHF TRBJ1-6 once TRBV5-5 TRBD1
TGTGCCACCAGCGGAAGGACAGAAACGTATAATGGCTACACCTTC CATSGRTETYNGYTF TRBJ1-2 . TRBV15 .
TGTGCCAGCAGCCGAGGACAGGGGGCGAACTATGGCTACACCTTC CASSRGQGANYGYTF TRBJ1-2 . TRBV3-1/TRBV3-2 TRBD1
TGTGCCAGCAGCTCAGGGACTAGCGGGCAGAACACCGGGGAGCTGTTTTTT CASSSGTSGQNTGELFF TRBJ2-2 once TRBV5-4 TRBD2
TGTGCCAGCAGTTACTCGGGACATTTACCTAATGAAAAACTGTTTTTT CASSYSGHLPNEKLFF TRBJ1-4 . TRBV6-5 .
TGTGCCAGCAGGGATACACGGGACAGGGATTTCACAGATACGCAGTATTTT CASRDTRDRDFTDTQYF TRBJ2-3 . TRBV6-4 TRBD1
TGCGCCAGCAGCTTGGGGGACCTTACAGGGAATTCACCCCTCCACTTT CASSLGDLTGNSPLHF TRBJ1-6 . TRBV5-1 .
TGTGCCAGTAGTATTATGTATAGCAATCAGCCCCAGCATTTT CASSIMYSNQPQHF TRBJ1-5 few TRBV19 .
TGTGCCAGCAGCCTTCCCACCGGGGAGCTGTTTTTT CASSLPTGELFF TRBJ2-2 . TRBV13 .
TGTGCCAGTCAGGACAGGTTAAACATTCAGTACTTC CASQDRLNIQYF TRBJ2-4 . TRBV3-1/TRBV3-2 TRBD1
TGTGCCAGCAGCACTGGGACTAGCGGGGACCGGGAGTTCTTC CASSTGTSGDREFF TRBJ2-1 . TRBV7-8 TRBD2
TGTGCCAGCAGGCGCCCCGGGACAGGGTTTCAAGACTATGGCTACACCTTC CASRRPGTGFQDYGYTF TRBJ1-2 . TRBV2 TRBD1
TGTGCCAGCTCACCAGAACACCGGGACAGGGTGGGAAAACTGTTTTTT CASSPEHRDRVGKLFF TRBJ1-4 . TRBV18 TRBD1
TGTGCCAGCAGCCCGGGGACTAGCGGGAGGGCGGAGACCCAGTACTTC CASSPGTSGRAETQYF TRBJ2-5 . TRBV5-4 TRBD2
TGTGCCAGCAGCGTAGTGGGGACTAGCGGGATGAGTGAGCAGTTCTTC CASSVVGTSGMSEQFF TRBJ2-1 . TRBV9 TRBD2
TGTGCCAGCAGCTTAGGTCCAGTGAACACTGAAGCTTTCTTT CASSLGPVNTEAFF TRBJ1-1 . TRBV7-6 .
TGTGCCAGCAGCCAAGAGTGGAGGGCCCAAGAGACCCAGTACTTC CASSQEWRAQETQYF TRBJ2-5 . TRBV3-1/TRBV3-2 .
TGTGCCAGCAGCCAAAGGTCGGGAGGTGCGGTCCGGGCGGAGACCCAGTACTTC CASSQRSGGAVRAETQYF TRBJ2-5 . TRBV4-2 TRBD2
TGTGCCAGCAGCTTGGACTACACCCGGGAGACCCAGTACTTC CASSLDYTRETQYF TRBJ2-5 . TRBV7-2 .
TGCGCCAGCAGCCAAGACGGGCAGGGGGCAGATACGCAGTATTTT CASSQDGQGADTQYF TRBJ2-3 . TRBV4-3 TRBD1